Listed here are 26 T cell receptor beta chains from one sample, sequenced in a study of blood T cell repertoires in COVID-19. Libraries were prepared by immunoSEQ multiplex PCR; TCRdb keeps only in-frame clonotypes and omits some of them. The sample carries under 200,000 clones, around 76% recorded once. Sequencing was carried out using peripheral blood. The receptor set was obtained from a woman in her sixties with COVID-19, enrolled during active disease.

The chain links TRBV19 to TRBJ1-5; 10 positions agree with TRBD1. Germline-derived CDR1 and CDR2 are LNHDA and SQIVND (reference sequence). This CDR3 comprises 14 residues. Losses at the gene ends were 6 bases for V and 6 bases for J; bases not matched to a gene: 5. CDR3 sequence: CASSDRDRGQPQHF. DNA for the CDR3: TGTGCCAGTAGCGACCGGGACAGGGGTCAGCCCCAGCATTTT.

The V gene is TRBV2, the J gene TRBJ1-1, with D unclear. CDR3 length: 15 residues. Trimming cost V 4 bases and J 2 bases, with 14 bases left between them. CDR1 is SNHLY and CDR2 is FYNNEI in the germline V gene. Here the CDR3 DNA reads TGTGCCAGCAGTGGTCTGCGTCTTCAAAACACTGAAGCTTTCTTT. It codes for CASSGLRLQNTEAFF.

V is TRBV5-1 and J is TRBJ2-1; 7 bases are shared with TRBD2. V lost 4 bases, J lost 9 bases, and 7 bases stayed unmatched. The CDR3 extends over 13 amino acids. Per germline, CDR1 SGHRS and CDR2 YFSETQ. The CDR3 DNA sequence: TGCGCCAGCAGCCCGGCGGGGGTGGGTGAGCAGTTCTTC. Amino acids: CASSPAGVGEQFF.

V and J are TRBV7-9 and TRBJ2-3, with 8 bases matching TRBD1. CDR1 SEHNR and CDR2 FQNEAQ come from the germline V gene (reference sequence). The CDR3 contains 14 residues. The ends lost 5 bases at V and 3 bases at J; junction bases unmatched: 4. The CDR3 DNA sequence: TGTGCCAGCAGCGGACAGGGCGGGACAGATACGCAGTATTTT. Amino acid sequence: CASSGQGGTDTQYF.

This chain uses TRBV27 with TRBJ1-6; D is undetermined. Germline CDR1 reads MNHEY; CDR2 reads SMNVEV (reference sequence). This CDR3 has 14 residues. Trimming removed 1 base at V and 7 bases at J, with 8 bases between. CDR3 loop: CASSLWGGNSPLHF. The CDR3, as DNA: TGTGCCAGCAGTTTATGGGGAGGAAATTCACCCCTCCACTTT.

The chain combines TRBV2 with TRBJ1-5; a possible D gene is TRBD1 (5 bases). The CDR3 has 14 residues. Trimming removed 3 bases from V and 6 bases from J, with 12 bases in between. Germline lookup yields CDR1 SNHLY and CDR2 FYNNEI. CDR3 in amino acids: CASSDRVGIQPQHF. In DNA, the CDR3 is TGTGCCAGCAGTGACAGGGTAGGCATTCAGCCCCAGCATTTT.

J is TRBJ1-2 and V is TRBV7-9; D may be TRBD1 (5 bases). Trimming removed 3 bases at V and 6 bases at J, with 11 bases between. This CDR3 is built from 13 residues. Per the germline V gene, CDR1 is SEHNR and CDR2 is FQNEAQ (reference sequence). The DNA for the CDR3 is TGTGCCAGCAGCTTTATCTTAGGGGATGGCTACACCTTC. It codes for CASSFILGDGYTF.

This clone was detected a few times. This chain uses TRBV3-1 (or the pseudogene TRBV3-2) with TRBJ1-1; 9 nucleotides align to TRBD1. The CDR3 spans 17 residues. Germline lookup yields CDR1 LGHDT and CDR2 YNNKEL (reference sequence). Trimming at V came to 6 bases and at J to 6 bases, leaving 17 bases not matched to a gene. The CDR3 spells CASSRGSGQGFSPEAFF. CDR3 in DNA: TGTGCCAGCAGTCGAGGGTCGGGACAGGGTTTTAGCCCTGAAGCTTTCTTT.

V and J are TRBV4-1 and TRBJ2-5, with TRBD1 matching 9 bases. The CDR3 extends over 14 amino acids. The germline gives CDR1 MGHRA, CDR2 YSYEKL. Trimming at V came to 4 bases and at J to 5 bases, leaving 5 bases not matched to a gene. The chain's CDR3 is CASSLGQGMETQYF. Here the CDR3 DNA reads TGCGCCAGCAGCCTGGGACAGGGAATGGAGACCCAGTACTTC.

This clone showed up just a few times. The gene calls are TRBV6-4 and TRBJ2-1; no reliable D call. CDR1 and CDR2 from the germline V gene are MRHNA and SNTAGT. The CDR3 extends over 14 amino acids. V was pared by 6 bases and J by 3 bases, with 12 bases between. The CDR3 DNA is TGTGCCAGCAGGTCTTGCGGATACTACAATGAGCAGTTCTTC. Protein product: CASRSCGYYNEQFF.

The chain uses TRBV29-1 and TRBJ2-2; 9 positions agree with TRBD1. Germline V gives CDR1 SQVTM, CDR2 ANQGSEA. Germline trimming cut 6 bases from V and 9 bases from J; bases unmatched to any gene: 8. The length of the CDR3 is 13 residues. CDR3 sequence (DNA): TGCAGCGTCCAACAGGGGGCGGAGAGGGAGCTGTTTTTT. This sequence encodes CSVQQGAERELFF.

This clone was counted a single time. This chain connects TRBV10-1 to TRBJ1-5; 9 nucleotides agree with TRBD1. The CDR3 is made up of 15 amino acids. V lost 6 bases and J lost 5; bases outside the gene matches: 8. Germline lookup yields CDR1 WNHNN and CDR2 SYGVQD (reference sequence). The CDR3 DNA reads as TGCGCCAGCAGGGACGCCGACAGGGGGTATCAGCCCCAGCATTTT. Its protein product is CASRDADRGYQPQHF.

V gene TRBV3-1 (or the pseudogene TRBV3-2) combines with J gene TRBJ1-1, with unresolved D. V was trimmed by 4 bases and J by 8 bases, leaving 17 bases between them. CDR1 is LGHDT, CDR2 YNNKEL, per germline (reference sequence). The CDR3 has 14 amino acids. The CDR3 loop reads CASSRSRSGVEAFF. CDR3 DNA: TGTGCCAGCAGCCGGAGTAGGTCCGGTGTAGAAGCTTTCTTT.

This chain joins TRBV10-2 and TRBJ2-7, with TRBD2 as a possible D gene (7 bases). Trimming cost V 2 bases and J 3 bases, with 23 bases left between them. The CDR3 length is 18 residues. Germline values: CDR1 WSHSY, CDR2 SAAADI. The CDR3 nucleotides are TGCGCCAGCAGTGAGGATGGGGGGGGCGTCCCTCCCAACTACGAGCAGTACGTC. It specifies CASSEDGGGVPPNYEQYV.

The rearrangement links TRBV7-8 to TRBJ1-5; no clear D. The ends were cut back, 2 bases at V and 2 bases at J, with 7 bases in the middle. The CDR3 covers 14 residues. CDR1 and CDR2 from the germline V gene are SGHVS and FQNEAQ. CDR3 loop: CASSLTVGNQPQHF. In DNA form, the CDR3 reads TGTGCCAGCAGCTTAACGGTGGGCAATCAGCCCCAGCATTTT.

The chain uses TRBV19 and TRBJ2-3; TRBD1 is a possible D gene (5 bases). The CDR3 runs 15 residues. Germline CDR1 LNHDA, CDR2 SQIVND (reference sequence). V lost 4 bases to trimming and J lost 3 bases, with 14 bases between them. The CDR3 DNA reads TGTGCCAGTAGTACACAGGCGACGAGTACAGATACGCAGTATTTT. Translated, it gives CASSTQATSTDTQYF.

The rearrangement links TRBV7-2 to TRBJ2-5; possible D gene TRBD1, 8 bases. The CDR3 is made up of 15 amino acids. V lost 5 bases and J lost 5, with 18 bases in between. Germline CDR1 reads SGHTA; CDR2 reads FQGNSA. CDR3 DNA: TGTGCCAGCAGCACAGGGGGAGGGAGTATGGAGACCCAGTACTTC. This gives the protein CASSTGGGSMETQYF.

The chain uses TRBV6-1 and TRBJ1-1; D may be TRBD1 (5 bases). Deletions cut 1 base from V and 4 bases from J, with 10 bases between. In germline, CDR1 is MNHNS, CDR2 SASEGT. This CDR3 has 14 residues. For the CDR3, the DNA is TGTGCCAGCAGTGAAGGGAGAAGGGGCACTGAAGCTTTCTTT. Amino acid sequence: CASSEGRRGTEAFF.

The rearrangement joins TRBV19 to TRBJ2-1; 11 bases agree with TRBD2. The CDR3 consists of 15 residues. The trim removed 5 bases at V and 10 bases at J, leaving 10 bases unmatched. The germline V gene has CDR1 LNHDA and CDR2 SQIVND (reference sequence). The CDR3 nucleotides read TGTGCCAGTAGTCCCCGAGCTAGCGGGAGGCCAGAGCAGTTCTTC. Protein: CASSPRASGRPEQFF.

The sample holds a few counts of this clone. This chain uses TRBV27 with TRBJ2-6; TRBD2 might be the D (5 bases). Trimming took off 4 bases at V and 0 bases at J, with 10 bases between the two ends. Germline V gene data show CDR1 as MNHEY and CDR2 as SMNVEV (reference sequence). The CDR3 is made up of 16 amino acids. The CDR3 nucleotides read TGTGCCAGCAGTTCCCGTGAGGGCTCTGGGGCCAACGTCCTGACTTTC. It encodes CASSSREGSGANVLTF.

CDR3 in amino acids: CASSPMGGQAYGYTF. The CDR3 coding sequence is TGTGCCAGCAGCCCCATGGGGGGACAGGCCTATGGCTACACCTTC. V usage is TRBV7-3 and J usage is TRBJ1-2, with TRBD1 matching over 8 bases. CDR1 and CDR2 (germline): SGHTA, FQGTGA. The V gene end was trimmed by 5 bases and the J gene end by 4 bases; junction bases not matched to a gene: 9. The CDR3 spans 15 residues. Drawing the rest from reference TRBV7-3 and TRBJ1-2, the complete variable domain is GAGVSQTPSNKVTEKGKYVELRCDPISGHTALYWYRQSLGQGPEFLIYFQGTGAADDSGLPNDRFFAVRPEGSVSTLKIQRTERGDSAVYLCASSPMGGQAYGYTFGSGTRLTVV.

In its sample, this clone was seen once. The chain has TRBV19 and TRBJ1-5; perhaps TRBD1 as D (5 bases). Trimming stripped 7 bases from V and 6 bases from J, with 19 bases between. Germline CDR1 is LNHDA and CDR2 is SQIVND (reference sequence). The CDR3 spans 15 residues. The CDR3 is CASNPGGGRGQPQHF. The CDR3 nucleotides are TGTGCCAGTAACCCTGGCGGGGGAAGGGGTCAGCCCCAGCATTTT. The whole variable domain, filled in from reference TRBV19 and TRBJ1-5, reads DGGITQSPKYLFRKEGQNVTLSCEQNLNHDAMYWYRQDPGQGLRLIYYSQIVNDFQKGDIAEGYSVSREKKESFPLTVTSAQKNPTAFYLCASNPGGGRGQPQHFGDGTRLSIL.

The CDR3 loop reads CATKPRGTNNQPQHF. The CDR3 nucleotides are TGTGCCACCAAACCCCGCGGGACCAACAATCAGCCCCAGCATTTT. The chain is built from TRBV6-5 and TRBJ1-5; possibly TRBD1 for D (5 bases). V shed 10 bases and J shed 3 bases, with 19 bases lying between them. This CDR3 spans 15 amino acids. CDR1 MNHEY and CDR2 SVGAGI come from the germline V gene.

The rearrangement joins TRBV7-2 to TRBJ2-7; D is undetermined. Trimming pared 0 bases from V and 5 bases from J, leaving 11 bases between. Germline CDR1 is SGHTA and CDR2 is FQGNSA. The CDR3 runs 14 residues. The CDR3 coding sequence is TGTGCCAGCAGCTTAGCGATGGGCGAACACGAGCAGTACTTC. Protein sequence: CASSLAMGEHEQYF.

The chain combines TRBV4-3 with TRBJ2-1, with a possible D match to TRBD2 (6 bases). The CDR3 runs to 13 residues. The germline CDR1 and CDR2 sequences are LGHNA and YSLEER. Trimming took 4 bases from V and 7 from J, leaving 11 bases between them. The CDR3 coding sequence is TGCGCCAGCAGCCCTGGAGCGGGTAATGAGCAGTTCTTC. Residues: CASSPGAGNEQFF.

V usage is TRBV28 and J usage is TRBJ2-7, with D perhaps matching TRBD1 (5 bases). The germline gives CDR1 MDHEN, CDR2 SYDVKM. The germline V and J ends were trimmed by 6 bases and 2 bases, with 17 bases remaining between them. The CDR3 contains 15 residues. CDR3 amino acids: CASSPPHRLPYEQYF. CDR3 DNA: TGTGCCAGCAGCCCCCCCCACAGGCTGCCCTACGAGCAGTACTTC.